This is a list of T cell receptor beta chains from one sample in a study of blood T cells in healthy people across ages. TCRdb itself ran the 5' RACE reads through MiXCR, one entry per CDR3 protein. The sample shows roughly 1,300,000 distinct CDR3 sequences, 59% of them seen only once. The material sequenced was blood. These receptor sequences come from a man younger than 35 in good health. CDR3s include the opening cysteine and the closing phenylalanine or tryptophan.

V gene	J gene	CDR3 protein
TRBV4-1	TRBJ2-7	CASSQEAAGRAAYEQYF
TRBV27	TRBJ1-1	CASSESSPGVGTEAFF
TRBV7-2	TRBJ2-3	CASSLALLAGDRTDTQYF
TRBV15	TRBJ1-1	CATSRAQSNTEAFF
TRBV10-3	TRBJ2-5	CAISGGSSEETQYF
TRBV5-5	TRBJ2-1	CASSLGRDALNEQFF
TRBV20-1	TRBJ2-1	CSAYGQNFYNEQFF
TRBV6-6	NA	CASNLQGRKETQYF
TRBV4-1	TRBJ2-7	CASSPYTSYEQYF
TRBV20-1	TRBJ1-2	CSARSSPEMNPGYTF
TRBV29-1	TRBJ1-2	CSVVVSAYGYTF
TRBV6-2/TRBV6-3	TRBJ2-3	CASSYSPSGGEDTQYF
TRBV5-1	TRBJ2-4	CASSYITGENIQYF
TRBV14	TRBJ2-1	CASSQTPGTKTYNEQFF
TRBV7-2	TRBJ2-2	CASSLYASGVNTGELFF
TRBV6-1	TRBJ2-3	CASSEGVRAIADTQYF
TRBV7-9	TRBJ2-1	CASSALTSAIYTEQFF
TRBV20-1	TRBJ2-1	CSAKGRAGGNEQFF
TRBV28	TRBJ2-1	CASSFRTRNNEQFF
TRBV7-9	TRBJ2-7	CASSLGLAGGDYEQYF
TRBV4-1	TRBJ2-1	CATRNLAGEQFF
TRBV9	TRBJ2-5	CASSDGGEIETQYF
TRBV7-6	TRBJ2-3	CASSGEQGISTDTQYF
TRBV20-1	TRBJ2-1	CSARDPDLHNEQFF
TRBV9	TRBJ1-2	CASSGDRGANYGYTF
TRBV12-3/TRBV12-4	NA	CASTPPSGRSEQYF
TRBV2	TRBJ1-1	CASIFENLSLFTEAFF
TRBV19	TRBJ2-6	CASSNPTGTSGANVLTF
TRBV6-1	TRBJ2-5	CASRDSGIQETQYF
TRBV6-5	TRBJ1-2	CASRPTTGEGGYGYTF
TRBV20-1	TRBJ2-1	CSAKSGGSSYNEQFF
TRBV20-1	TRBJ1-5	CSAVLPPGGLGPQHF
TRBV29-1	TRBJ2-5	CSVAGTSGGYEQYF
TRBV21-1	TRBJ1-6	CASSSRLAESSYNSPLHF
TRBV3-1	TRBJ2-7	CASSAPNRSYEQYF
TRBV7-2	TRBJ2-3	CASSSPQTSTQYF
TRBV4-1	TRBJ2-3	CASKPTGTDTQYF
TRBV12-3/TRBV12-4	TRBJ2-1	CASSLQRGIMQFF
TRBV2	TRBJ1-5	CASSEEGGSRSSNQPQHF
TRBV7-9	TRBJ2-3	CASSPTTKGVGDTQYF
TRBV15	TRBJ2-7	CATSRDYHSYNEQYF
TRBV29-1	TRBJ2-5	CSVGFRQETQYF
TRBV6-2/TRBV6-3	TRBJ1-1	CASMTGGAHTEAFF
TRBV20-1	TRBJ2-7	CSARVEEGVQGAQYF
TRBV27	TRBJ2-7	CASSLLGQTDEQYF
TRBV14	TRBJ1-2	CASSQDMSVPYGYTF
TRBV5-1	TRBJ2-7	CASSLEPGLAGAVPSYEQYF
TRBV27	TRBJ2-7	CASSSSGTVGLEQYF
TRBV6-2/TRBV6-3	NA	CASSYNRGEQYF
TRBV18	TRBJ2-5	CASSPGPESQETQYF
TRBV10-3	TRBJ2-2	CAISDPGLAGGRTGELFF
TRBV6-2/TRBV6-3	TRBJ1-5	CASSRQGAGSQPQHF
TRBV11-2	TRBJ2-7	CASSFGWGRDEQYF
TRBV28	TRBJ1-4	CASSLTGDSEKLFF
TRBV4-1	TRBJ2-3	CASSQKDPGDTQYF
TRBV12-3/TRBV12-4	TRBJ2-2	CASRGEDTGELFF
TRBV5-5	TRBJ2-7	CASTFAGSSYEQYF
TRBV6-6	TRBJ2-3	CANSRGETDTQYF
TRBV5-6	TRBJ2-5	CASRFPGQGSETQYF